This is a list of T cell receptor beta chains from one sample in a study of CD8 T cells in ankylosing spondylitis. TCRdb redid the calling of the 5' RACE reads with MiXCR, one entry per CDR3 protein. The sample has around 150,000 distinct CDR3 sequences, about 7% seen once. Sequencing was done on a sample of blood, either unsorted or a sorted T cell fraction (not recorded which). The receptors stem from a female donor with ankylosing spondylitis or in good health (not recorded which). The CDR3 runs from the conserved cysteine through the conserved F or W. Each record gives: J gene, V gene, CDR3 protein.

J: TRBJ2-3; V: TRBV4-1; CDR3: CASSLSGEADTQYF
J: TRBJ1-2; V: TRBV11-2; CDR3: CASSPSRTGSDASYGYTF
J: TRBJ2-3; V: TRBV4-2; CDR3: CASSPLIAGFTDTQYF
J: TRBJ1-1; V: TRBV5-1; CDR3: CASRTQGAGTEAFF
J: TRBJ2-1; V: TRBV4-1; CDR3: CASSQGPSDRDRAYNEQFF
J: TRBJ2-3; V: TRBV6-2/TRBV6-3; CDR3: CASSYSAGPSTDTQYF
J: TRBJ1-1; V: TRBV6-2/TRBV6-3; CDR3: CASSYRGGTEAFF
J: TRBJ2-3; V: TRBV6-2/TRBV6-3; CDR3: CASSSPWSGGFTDTQYF
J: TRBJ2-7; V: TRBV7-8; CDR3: CASSLNREDEQYF
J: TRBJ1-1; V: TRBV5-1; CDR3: CASSLDGDTEAFF
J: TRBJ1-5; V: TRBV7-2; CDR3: CASKSLDRVFDQPQHF
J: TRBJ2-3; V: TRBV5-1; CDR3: CASSRPGTSGSDTQYF
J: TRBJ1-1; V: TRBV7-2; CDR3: CASSRIGQNTEAFF
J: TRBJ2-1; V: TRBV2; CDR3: CASSEYGIRRNEQFF
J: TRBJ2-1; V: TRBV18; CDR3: CASSPREIASYNEQFF
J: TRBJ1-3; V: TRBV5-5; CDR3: CASSSVLRDSSGNTIYF
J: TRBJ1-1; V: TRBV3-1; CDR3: CASSQTGQTEAFF
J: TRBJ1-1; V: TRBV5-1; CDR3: CASSLVRTGLTEAFF
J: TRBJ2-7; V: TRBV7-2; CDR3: CASSRTSGGSYEQYF
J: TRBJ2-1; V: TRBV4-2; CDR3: CASSQVWGDSYNEQFF
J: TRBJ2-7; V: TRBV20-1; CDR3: CSGLAGARSYEQYF
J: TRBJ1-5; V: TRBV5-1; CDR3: CASKRDLGNQPQHF
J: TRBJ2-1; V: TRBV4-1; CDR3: CASSQPRVSLLYNEQFF
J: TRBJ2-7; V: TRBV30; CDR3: CACSGTSGSLREQYF
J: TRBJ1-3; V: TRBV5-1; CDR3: CASSRWAQVPSGNTIYF
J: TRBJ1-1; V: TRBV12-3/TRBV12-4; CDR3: CASSQGVLTEAFF
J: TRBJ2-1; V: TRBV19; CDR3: CASSMAYEQFF
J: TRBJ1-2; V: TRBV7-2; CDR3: CASSWDAANYGYTF
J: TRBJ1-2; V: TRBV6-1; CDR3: CASTTRWRDNTNYGYTF
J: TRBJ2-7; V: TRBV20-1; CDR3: CSARSPTSGVPVQYF
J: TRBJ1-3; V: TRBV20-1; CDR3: CSARRGTGNSGNTIYF
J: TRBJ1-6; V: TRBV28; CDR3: CASSSPEGRNNSPLHF
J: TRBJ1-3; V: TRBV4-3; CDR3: CASSQDTGHGNTIYF
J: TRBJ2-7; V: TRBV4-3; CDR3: CASSQEDTSDEQYF
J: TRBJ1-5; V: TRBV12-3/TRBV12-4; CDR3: CASSFGAGVGGQPQHF
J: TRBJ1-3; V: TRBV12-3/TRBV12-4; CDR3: CASTWAQYGNTIYF
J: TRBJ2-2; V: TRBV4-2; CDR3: CVSSGWDTGELFF
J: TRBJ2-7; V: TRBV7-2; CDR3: CASSFRDRGGEQYF
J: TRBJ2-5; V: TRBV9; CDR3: CASSPDIAGAQETQYF
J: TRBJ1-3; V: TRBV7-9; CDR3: CASSSRAGNTIYF
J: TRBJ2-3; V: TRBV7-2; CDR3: CASSPPNSDTQYF
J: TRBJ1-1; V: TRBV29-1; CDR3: CSDLEDRGYSAEAFF
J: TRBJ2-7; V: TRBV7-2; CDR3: CASSWTFSGGGYEQYF
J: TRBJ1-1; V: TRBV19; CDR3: CASSIGTQGNTEAFF
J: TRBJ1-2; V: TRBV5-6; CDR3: CASSPETGVANYGYTF
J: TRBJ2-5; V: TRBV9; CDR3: CASSVRGGQETQYF
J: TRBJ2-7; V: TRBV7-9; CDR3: CASSLSLRDAYEQYF
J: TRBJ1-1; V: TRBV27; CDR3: CASSSHTLTEAFF
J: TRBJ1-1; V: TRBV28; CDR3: CASLLGWNTEAFF
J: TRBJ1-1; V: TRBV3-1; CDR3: CASSPLGGVRNTEAFF